The T cell receptor (beta chain) under discussion was sequenced for a study of T cell responses to AZD1222 COVID-19 vaccine. Study-level background: Second-dose timings of about 4 or about 12 weeks were pooled. Study-wide results and limits: Dominant CD4 TCR responses targeted spike regions 160-218 and 743-854. In a largely white British group with more females than males, clonal diversity was possibly underestimated. Once two AZD1222 doses were given, Spike-specific TCR breadth and depth went up.

Method: immunoSEQ multiplex PCR; TCRdb's copy keeps in-frame clones and lacks some. Altogether over 85,000 clones are present, approximately 88% being singletons, with the ten largest covering 15% to 20%. As regards this clone: Its specificity is not known.

Germline V gives CDR1 MNHEY, CDR2 SVGAGI. This CDR3 comprises 14 residues. Trimming cost V 7 bases and J 0 bases, with 12 bases left between them. J is TRBJ1-1 and V is TRBV6-5; maybe TRBD1 (5 bases). The sample here was peripheral blood, taken on day 0 of AZD1222 vaccination. The receptor was isolated from an adult in good health. CDR3 coding DNA: TGTGCCAGCACTATTCCAGGGCTGAACACTGAAGCTTTCTTT. Protein product: CASTIPGLNTEAFF.